What follows are 26 T cell receptor beta chains derived from one specimen sequenced in a study of blood T cell repertoires in COVID-19. Using immunoSEQ multiplex PCR, the repertoire was profiled, and TCRdb retains in-frame clones only, with some absent. Among under 400,000 clones, approximately 86% were seen once, and the ten largest hold about 4.2%. The sample comprised PBMCs or T cells enriched from blood (not recorded which). Receptor source: a woman between 40 and 50 years old with acute COVID-19.

V gene TRBV3-1 (or the pseudogene TRBV3-2) combines with J gene TRBJ2-3; 7 positions match TRBD2. The CDR3 is 13 residues long. The germline gives CDR1 LGHDT, CDR2 YNNKEL (reference sequence). V was pared by 3 bases and J by 6 bases, with 3 bases of the junction left unmatched. The CDR3 DNA is TGTGCCAGCAGCCACTCGGGAGGCGATACGCAGTATTTT. The encoded protein is CASSHSGGDTQYF.

The chain couples TRBV29-1 to TRBJ1-2; tentatively, D is TRBD1 (5 bases). Between the trimmed V and J ends, which lost 4 bases and 0 bases, there was a span of 9 bases. This CDR3 has 13 residues. CDR1 is SQVTM, CDR2 ANQGSEA, per germline. The chain's CDR3 is CSVVLGPNYGYTF. The CDR3 nucleotides read TGCAGCGTTGTTCTGGGGCCTAACTATGGCTACACCTTC.

The rearrangement links TRBV19 to TRBJ1-5, with D unresolved. There are 14 residues in the CDR3. Trimming removed 6 bases from V and 7 bases from J, with 16 bases in between. The germline gives CDR1 LNHDA, CDR2 SQIVND (reference sequence). In nucleotides, the CDR3 is TGTGCCAGTAGAACCCGGGAGACGAAACAGCCCCAGCATTTT. This codes for CASRTRETKQPQHF.

This clone came up a few times. V is TRBV24-1 and J is TRBJ2-1; 11 bases map to TRBD2. Germline V lookup: CDR1 KGHDR, CDR2 SFDVKD. J was trimmed by 8 bases and V by 2 bases; bases with no gene match: 7. The CDR3 contains 16 residues. For the CDR3, the DNA is TGTGCCACCAGTGATTCACTAGCGGGAGTAATCGATGAGCAGTTCTTC. Its translation: CATSDSLAGVIDEQFF.

The chain employs TRBV27 and TRBJ2-4; 7 nucleotides align to TRBD2. Looked up from germline, CDR1 is MNHEY and CDR2 is SMNVEV (reference sequence). The CDR3 covers 14 residues. V shed 0 bases, J shed 8 bases, and the junction held 4 bases outside the gene matches. The CDR3 is CASSLSGGRDIQYF. CDR3 nucleotide sequence: TGTGCCAGCAGTTTATCCGGGGGGAGGGACATTCAGTACTTC.

In its sample, this clone was seen once. The CDR3 carries no conserved terminal phenylalanine or tryptophan, so it likely arises from a read error. The DNA is left out, because the CDR3 cannot be placed on it with certainty; the CDR3 is given as TCRdb lists it. V is TRBV6-5 and J is TRBJ2-7; no DNA check was done on the table's D call, TRBD1. The CDR3 has 12 amino acids, counting both end residues. Germline V gene data show CDR1 as MNHEY and CDR2 as SVGAGI. The CDR3 sequence is CASGTWVTGWES.

J is TRBJ1-2 and V is TRBV7-9, with TRBD1 matching over 8 bases. Germline V gene sequence: CDR1 SEHNR, CDR2 FQNEAQ (reference sequence). The CDR3 has 14 residues. V lost 6 bases and J lost 4; bases outside the gene matches: 7. For the CDR3, the DNA is TGTGCCAGCAGGAGGACAGGGAACAGCTATGGCTACACCTTC. This sequence encodes CASRRTGNSYGYTF. Full variable domain (remainder filled in from reference TRBV7-9 and TRBJ1-2): DTGVSQNPRHKITKRGQNVTFRCDPISEHNRLYWYRQTLGQGPEFLTYFQNEAQLEKSRLLSDRFSAERPKGSFSTLEIQRTEQGDSAMYLCASRRTGNSYGYTFGSGTRLTVV.

The V call is TRBV19, the J call TRBJ1-2; 10 bases map to TRBD1. This CDR3 spans 17 amino acids. CDR1 is LNHDA and CDR2 is SQIVND in the germline V gene (reference sequence). J lost 7 bases, V lost 8 bases, and 19 bases had no gene match. The DNA for the CDR3 is TGTGCCAGTCACCCCCTCGGGACAGGGGCAGGAGTAGGTGGCTACACCTTC. This sequence encodes CASHPLGTGAGVGGYTF.

The gene calls are TRBV9 and TRBJ2-3; 10 positions match TRBD1. Germline CDR1 reads SGDLS; CDR2 reads YYNGEE. The junction had 7 bases not matched to a gene; V was cut back by 7 bases and J by 5 bases. This CDR3 is built from 14 residues. CDR3 sequence reads: CASGDRGQGDTQYF. The CDR3 nucleotides are TGTGCCAGCGGAGACAGGGGGCAAGGAGATACGCAGTATTTT.

This clone came up once. This chain links TRBV10-3 with TRBJ2-3; 8 bases align to TRBD1. V shed 6 bases, J shed 5 bases, and the junction held 7 bases outside the gene matches. CDR1 is ENHRY, CDR2 SYGVKD, per germline. CDR3 size: 14 residues. CDR3 loop: CAIRKTGAVDTQYF. Here the CDR3 DNA reads TGTGCCATCAGAAAGACAGGGGCGGTAGATACGCAGTATTTT.

This clone came up once. The rearrangement uses TRBV7-6 and TRBJ2-5; possibly TRBD2 for D (5 bases). The CDR3 runs to 18 residues. Germline CDR1 reads SGHVS; CDR2 reads FNYEAQ. V lost 5 bases and J lost 0, with 22 bases in between. As DNA, the CDR3 is TGTGCCAGCAGCCATGTCCATTTATGGAAGCGGAACCAAGAGACCCAGTACTTC. Translated: CASSHVHLWKRNQETQYF.

This chain joins TRBV19 and TRBJ1-3; no reliable D call. The V gene's germline CDR1 is LNHDA and CDR2 SQIVND (reference sequence). The CDR3 runs 15 residues. Trimming pared 7 bases from V and 1 base from J, leaving 14 bases between. CDR3 DNA sequence: TGTGCCAGTAATCGGGATCTCCTTTCTGGAAACACCATATATTTT. It is translated as CASNRDLLSGNTIYF.

The CDR3 region has the DNA TGTGCCAGCTCACCACCGTCGGGGTTGGTGAACACTGAAGCTTTCTTT. It yields the protein CASSPPSGLVNTEAFF. V is TRBV18 and J is TRBJ1-1, with unresolved D. Germline CDR1 is KGHSH and CDR2 is LQKENI. V lost 0 bases, J lost 0 bases, and 11 bases lay in between. CDR3 length: 16 amino acids.

The genes are TRBV6-5 and TRBJ2-1; 7 nucleotides line up with TRBD2. The CDR3 consists of 14 residues. Germline lookup yields CDR1 MNHEY and CDR2 SVGAGI. The junction had 4 bases not matched to a gene; V was cut back by 0 bases and J by 8 bases. DNA of the CDR3: TGTGCCAGCAGTTACTCGTCAGGGAGGGATGAGCAGTTCTTC. Its translation is CASSYSSGRDEQFF.

This sequence joins TRBV27 and TRBJ2-4, with 9 bases identical to TRBD2. Germline V lookup: CDR1 MNHEY, CDR2 SMNVEV (reference sequence). Trimming at V came to 6 bases and at J to 3 bases, leaving 21 bases not matched to a gene. This CDR3 region has 20 residues. The CDR3 sequence is CASSKSPFIAGEMFKNIQYF. The CDR3 DNA reads as TGTGCCAGCAGCAAGTCGCCCTTTATAGCGGGAGAGATGTTCAAAAACATTCAGTACTTC.

J is TRBJ2-1 and V is TRBV19, with 9 bases lining up with TRBD2. CDR1 LNHDA and CDR2 SQIVND come from the germline V gene (reference sequence). The CDR3 covers 13 residues. The V gene end was trimmed by 3 bases and the J gene end by 6 bases; junction bases not matched to a gene: 0. CDR3 protein: CASSMGLANEQFF. The CDR3 DNA sequence: TGTGCCAGTAGTATGGGACTAGCCAATGAGCAGTTCTTC.

A few counts support this clone. Here the CDR3 reads CASSSQAGTYNEQFF. CDR3 DNA sequence: TGTGCCAGCAGCTCTCAAGCGGGAACCTACAATGAGCAGTTCTTC. This chain links TRBV7-8 with TRBJ2-1; TRBD2 matches 7 bases. CDR3 length: 15 amino acids. After removal of 4 bases from V and 2 bases from J, the junction contained 5 bases not matched to a gene. CDR1 SGHVS and CDR2 FQNEAQ come from the germline V gene.

In DNA, the CDR3 is TGCGCCAGCAGCCTGGCCCGGGGGGATACGCAGTATTTT. Amino acids: CASSLARGDTQYF. The chain recombines TRBV4-3 with TRBJ2-3; D might be TRBD2 (6 bases). V was clipped by 4 bases and J by 6 bases, with 11 bases between them. CDR3 size: 13 residues. The germline V gene encodes CDR1 LGHNA and CDR2 YSLEER.

The chain carries TRBV5-1 and TRBJ1-1, with a tentative D call TRBD1 (6 bases). CDR1 is SGHRS, CDR2 YFSETQ, per germline. V was cut by 3 bases and J by 0 bases, with 9 bases left in between. The CDR3 extends over 14 amino acids. In nucleotides, the CDR3 is TGCGCCAGCAGCTCCAGGGGCATGAACACTGAAGCTTTCTTT. Its translation: CASSSRGMNTEAFF. The variable domain in full, with the rest retrieved from reference TRBV5-1 and TRBJ1-1, is KAGVTQTPRYLIKTRGQQVTLSCSPISGHRSVSWYQQTPGQGLQFLFEYFSETQRNKGNFPGRFSGRQFSNSRSEMNVSTLELGDSALYLCASSSRGMNTEAFFGQGTRLTVV.

The chain has TRBV9 and TRBJ2-5, with 12 bases fitting TRBD1. The CDR3 runs 15 residues. Germline assignment: CDR1 SGDLS and CDR2 YYNGEE. The J segment lost 5 bases and the V segment lost 3 bases, leaving 5 bases of the junction unmatched. As DNA, the CDR3 is TGTGCCAGCAGCGGGGGGACAGGGGGCTACGAGACCCAGTACTTC. This translates into CASSGGTGGYETQYF.

This clone was seen a single time. The gene calls are TRBV19 and TRBJ1-5; D is undetermined. CDR1 is LNHDA and CDR2 is SQIVND in the germline V gene (reference sequence). There are 14 residues in the CDR3. V lost 0 bases and J lost 4, with 7 bases in between. CDR3 coding DNA: TGTGCCAGTAGTATAGATCAGTCGAATCAGCCCCAGCATTTT. Translated: CASSIDQSNQPQHF.

The chain couples TRBV2 to TRBJ1-3, with D possibly matching TRBD1 (6 bases). V was pared by 7 bases and J by 5 bases, with 15 bases between. The germline CDR1 and CDR2 sequences are SNHLY and FYNNEI. The length of the CDR3 is 14 residues. CDR3 sequence: CASMMDSLRNTIYF. The CDR3 bases are TGTGCCAGCATGATGGACAGTCTACGAAACACCATATATTTT.

The V and J genes are TRBV9 and TRBJ1-6; D is possibly TRBD1 (6 bases). The length of the CDR3 is 15 residues. Germline V gene sequence: CDR1 SGDLS, CDR2 YYNGEE. V dropped 2 bases and J dropped 6 bases, with 12 bases sitting between them. The CDR3: CASSVTTGGNSPLHF. CDR3 nucleotides: TGTGCCAGCAGCGTGACGACAGGAGGTAATTCACCCCTCCACTTT.

The V and J genes are TRBV5-1 and TRBJ1-1; 12 nucleotides match TRBD1. The CDR3 contains 15 residues. V shed 3 bases and J 7 bases; nucleotides not matched to a gene: 7. Per the germline V gene, CDR1 is SGHRS and CDR2 is YFSETQ. CDR3 protein: CASSSGGTGGGEAFF. CDR3 sequence (DNA): TGCGCCAGCAGCTCCGGGGGGACAGGGGGCGGTGAAGCTTTCTTT.

This chain's CDR3 is CASSLGLEVDEQYF. The CDR3 DNA reads TGTGCCAGCAGCCTGGGACTAGAAGTAGACGAGCAGTACTTC. The chain combines TRBV3-1 (or the pseudogene TRBV3-2) with TRBJ2-7, with 8 bases identical to TRBD2. The germline V gene has CDR1 LGHDT and CDR2 YNNKEL (reference sequence). V dropped 4 bases and J dropped 5; count of bases not matched to a gene: 7. There are 14 residues in the CDR3.

The rearrangement joins TRBV18 to TRBJ1-1, with 7 bases that match TRBD1. This CDR3 has 16 residues. Germline-derived CDR1 and CDR2 are KGHSH and LQKENI. Germline trimming cut 5 bases from V and 5 bases from J; bases unmatched to any gene: 14. Here the CDR3 reads CASSEGVDRVGTEAFF. The DNA for the CDR3 is TGTGCCAGCTCAGAAGGGGTCGACAGGGTAGGGACTGAAGCTTTCTTT.